The 21 T cell receptor beta chains reported below all come from one sample, sequenced in a study of CD8 T cells in Susac syndrome. RNA, at about 0.5 to 1 ug, was reverse transcribed with random hexamers. TCRdb independently ran MiXCR on the immunoSEQ multiplex PCR reads; one entry per CDR3 protein. Of about 100,000 distinct CDR3 sequences listed, approximately 95% are singletons. The specimen was CD8+ T cells from PBMCs. These TCRs come from a human donor with Susac syndrome.

The chain's CDR3 is CSAGQQTYEQYF. CDR3 DNA: TGCAGCGCGGGACAGCAAACCTACGAGCAGTACTTC. The chain couples TRBV29-1 to TRBJ2-7, with 7 positions matching TRBD1. The CDR3 spans 12 residues. In germline, CDR1 is SQVTM, CDR2 ANQGSEA. The V segment lost 7 bases and the J segment 2 bases; nucleotides outside the gene matches: 5.

The genes are TRBV13 and TRBJ2-5; D is possibly TRBD2 (6 bases). Germline CDR1 reads PRHDT; CDR2 reads FYEKMQ (reference sequence). V lost 0 bases to trimming and J lost 5 bases, with 13 bases between them. The CDR3 extends over 15 amino acids. CDR3 loop: CASSLGYGSGETQYF. The DNA for the CDR3 is TGTGCCAGCAGCTTAGGCTACGGGAGCGGCGAGACCCAGTACTTC.

V and J are TRBV13 and TRBJ2-7; D is perhaps TRBD2 (5 bases). CDR3 size: 13 residues. The V end was cut by 0 bases, the J end by 3 bases, with 6 bases between. Germline V lookup: CDR1 PRHDT, CDR2 FYEKMQ (reference sequence). The CDR3 DNA reads TGTGCCAGCAGCTTAGGGGAGGACTACGAGCAGTACTTC. This encodes CASSLGEDYEQYF.

The rearrangement links TRBV4-2 to TRBJ2-7; 8 bases are shared with TRBD2. With V trimmed by 8 bases and J by 5 bases, 8 bases remained unmatched. Looked up from germline, CDR1 is LGHNA and CDR2 is YNFKEQ. The CDR3 spans 13 residues. The CDR3 sequence is CASSPRRGDEQYF. CDR3 nucleotides: TGTGCCAGCTCCCCTAGGCGGGGGGACGAGCAGTACTTC.

The chain joins TRBV6-5 to TRBJ2-7; 10 nucleotides agree with TRBD2. Germline V gene lookup returns CDR1 MNHEY and CDR2 SVGAGI. V dropped 6 bases and J dropped 7; count of bases not matched to a gene: 12. This CDR3 spans 15 amino acids. CDR3 loop: CASSRREVAGGEQYF. The CDR3 region has the DNA TGTGCCAGCAGCCGCCGTGAGGTAGCGGGGGGTGAGCAGTACTTC.

The rearrangement joins TRBV6-5 to TRBJ2-7; D gene unclear. The V end was cut by 1 base, the J end by 6 bases, with 7 bases between. CDR3 length: 12 amino acids. Looked up from germline, CDR1 is MNHEY and CDR2 is SVGAGI. The CDR3 protein is CASSYFNGEQYF. CDR3 DNA sequence: TGTGCCAGCAGTTACTTCAACGGCGAGCAGTACTTC.

V is TRBV29-1 and J is TRBJ1-2; D may be TRBD1 (6 bases). CDR3 size: 12 residues. Trimming took off 4 bases at V and 4 bases at J, with 10 bases between the two ends. The germline V gene has CDR1 SQVTM and CDR2 ANQGSEA. The CDR3 DNA is TGCAGCGTTGCCGGGGGGCCCTATGGCTACACCTTC. It translates to CSVAGGPYGYTF.

This chain links TRBV4-2 with TRBJ1-4, with 8 bases matching TRBD1. Per the germline V gene, CDR1 is LGHNA and CDR2 is YNFKEQ. This CDR3 contains 16 residues. V trimming: 6 bases; J trimming: 3 bases; junction bases outside the gene matches: 9. CDR3 in DNA: TGTGCCAGCAGTTTCACCGGACAGGGCCCTAATGAAAAACTGTTTTTT. Amino acids: CASSFTGQGPNEKLFF.

The gene calls are TRBV2 and TRBJ2-7; 7 bases map to TRBD1. V gave up 3 bases and J gave up 5 bases; unmatched junction bases: 10. CDR3 size: 15 residues. Germline CDR1 reads SNHLY; CDR2 reads FYNNEI. CDR3 bases: TGTGCCAGCAGTGATCATTCGACAGGGCGTAACGAGCAGTACTTC. Translation gives CASSDHSTGRNEQYF. The variable domain in full, completed from reference TRBV2 and TRBJ2-7, reads EPEVTQTPSHQVTQMGQEVILRCVPISNHLYFYWYRQILGQKVEFLVSFYNNEISEKSEIFDDQFSVERPDGSNFTLKIRSTKLEDSAMYFCASSDHSTGRNEQYFGPGTRLTVT.

The chain joins TRBV28 to TRBJ2-7, with TRBD2 matching over 10 bases. The germline V gene has CDR1 MDHEN and CDR2 SYDVKM. This CDR3 has 15 residues. The V gene end was trimmed by 1 base and the J gene end by 5 bases; junction bases not matched to a gene: 5. CDR3 protein: CASSLSGLAGDEQYF. CDR3 DNA: TGTGCCAGCAGTTTATCGGGCCTAGCGGGAGACGAGCAGTACTTC.

This rearrangement joins TRBV25-1 to TRBJ2-3, with D hard to call. From germline, CDR1 is MGHDK and CDR2 SYGVNS. The CDR3 loop spans 11 amino acids. V lost 4 bases to trimming and J lost 4 bases, with 3 bases between them. The CDR3 DNA follows: TGTGCCAGCAGTGTCCCAGATACGCAGTATTTT. Residues: CASSVPDTQYF.

This clonotype was observed once. The V gene is TRBV29-1, the J gene TRBJ2-2, with 10 positions matching TRBD2. Germline V gene data show CDR1 as SQVTM and CDR2 as ANQGSEA. Losses at the gene ends were 3 bases for V and 4 bases for J; bases not matched to a gene: 5. CDR3 size: 15 residues. CDR3 region: CSVDVAGGPTGELFF. The DNA of the CDR3 is TGCAGCGTTGACGTAGCGGGAGGCCCCACCGGGGAGCTGTTTTTT.

The V and J genes are TRBV12-3 or TRBV12-4 and TRBJ2-3; 9 bases line up with TRBD2. This CDR3 contains 15 residues. V trimming: 4 bases; J trimming: 6 bases; junction bases outside the gene matches: 8. This chain's CDR3 is CASSSPGLASDTQYF. The CDR3 DNA reads as TGTGCCAGCAGTTCTCCGGGACTAGCAAGTGATACGCAGTATTTT.

The chain joins TRBV19 to TRBJ1-1; D ambiguous. The CDR3 extends over 17 amino acids. V was pared by 5 bases and J by 0 bases, with 19 bases between. The germline V gene encodes CDR1 LNHDA and CDR2 SQIVND (reference sequence). In nucleotides, the CDR3 is TGTGCCAGTAGTGCGCGCCGGACGGTTGGAATGAACACTGAAGCTTTCTTT. The encoded protein is CASSARRTVGMNTEAFF.

The chain employs TRBV7-9 and TRBJ2-2, with D unresolved. Germline lookup yields CDR1 SEHNR and CDR2 FQNEAQ (reference sequence). This CDR3 region has 15 residues. The ends were cut back, 4 bases at V and 1 base at J, with 10 bases in the middle. CDR3 amino acids: CASSSWSQNTGELFF. As DNA, the CDR3 is TGTGCCAGCAGCTCCTGGAGTCAGAACACCGGGGAGCTGTTTTTT.

The V call is TRBV29-1, the J call TRBJ2-5; 8 bases agree with TRBD1. The germline gives CDR1 SQVTM, CDR2 ANQGSEA. This CDR3 region has 14 residues. V lost 7 bases, J lost 5 bases, and 12 bases stayed unmatched. The CDR3, as DNA: TGCAGCGCCACGGGGGCAGGGGGCGGGGAGACCCAGTACTTC. Its protein product is CSATGAGGGETQYF.

This clonotype occurred once. The gene calls are TRBV20-1 and TRBJ1-4; no firm D call. The CDR3 totals 14 residues. The ends were cut back, 0 bases at V and 6 bases at J, with 11 bases in the middle. Germline V CDR1 and CDR2: DFQATT, SNEGSKA (reference sequence). CDR3 in DNA: TGCAGTGCTAGAGATTATGTTTGGGATGAAAAACTGTTTTTT. This translates into CSARDYVWDEKLFF.

The chain links TRBV9 to TRBJ2-7; 7 bases line up with TRBD1. There are 14 residues in the CDR3. V shed 4 bases and J 4 bases; nucleotides not matched to a gene: 8. Germline V gene sequence: CDR1 SGDLS, CDR2 YYNGEE. The CDR3 DNA reads TGTGCCAGCAGCCCGAACAGGGGTAAATACGAGCAGTACTTC. It codes for CASSPNRGKYEQYF.

The genes are TRBV7-3 and TRBJ2-5; D is ambiguous. V was clipped by 5 bases and J by 1 base, with 2 bases between them. The CDR3 is 11 amino acids. CDR1 and CDR2 from the germline V gene are SGHTA and FQGTGA. The DNA for the CDR3 is TGTGCCAGCAGCCCCCAAGAGACCCAGTACTTC. This gives the protein CASSPQETQYF. Filled out from reference TRBV7-3 and TRBJ2-5, the complete variable domain reads GAGVSQTPSNKVTEKGKYVELRCDPISGHTALYWYRQSLGQGPEFLIYFQGTGAADDSGLPNDRFFAVRPEGSVSTLKIQRTERGDSAVYLCASSPQETQYFGPGTRLLVL.

This clonotype was detected a few times. This chain links TRBV18 with TRBJ2-5, with a tentative D call TRBD1 (6 bases). The CDR3 runs to 13 residues. Trimming cost V 5 bases and J 2 bases, with 9 bases left between them. Germline V gene sequence: CDR1 KGHSH, CDR2 LQKENI. The CDR3 reads CASSSGVQETQYF. CDR3 coding DNA: TGTGCCAGCTCATCAGGGGTTCAAGAGACCCAGTACTTC.

The chain employs TRBV9 and TRBJ2-3, with D perhaps matching TRBD2 (6 bases). V lost 4 bases and J lost 4, with 19 bases in between. CDR3 length: 16 amino acids. In germline, CDR1 is SGDLS, CDR2 YYNGEE. CDR3 coding DNA: TGTGCCAGCAGCCCCCGGGCACTTGGAGGGGCAGATACGCAGTATTTT. It translates to CASSPRALGGADTQYF.